These 23 T cell receptor beta chains were sequenced from one sample in a study of post-analysis software for immune sequencing data (dated by TCRdb to between 2015 and 2017). Antigens for these TCRs are unknown. The protocol used for the library was PCR. Instrument on record: Illumina HiSeq 2500. To reduce PCR and sequencing biases, unique molecular identifiers were incorporated into the TCR beta cDNA libraries. TCRdb redid the processing of the public reads, applying fastp at Q25 and MiXCR, and retained in-frame beta chains. CDR3 protein duplicates are merged, each entry listing the most common genes and DNA. In all, the sample holds approximately 690,000 distinct CDR3 sequences, and roughly three fifths of those were seen once. Together, the top ten hold around 10% of the sample. Broader findings and caveats from the paper: Several TRBV segments, including TRBV5-6, TRBV5-1 and TRBV20-1, were significantly more frequent in patients than controls.

Sequences were obtained from blood. All receptors come from a girl aged 2-10 years with multiple sclerosis.

In nucleotides, the CDR3 is TGCAGTGCTAGAAGACTGGGGGAAGAGACCCAGTACTTC. As protein: CSARRLGEETQYF. The chain combines TRBV20-1 with TRBJ2-5; either TRBD1 or TRBD2 may supply D (5 bases each). The V end was cut by 2 bases, the J end by 3 bases, with 10 bases between. Per germline, CDR1 DFQATT and CDR2 SNEGSKA (reference sequence). This CDR3 spans 13 amino acids.

This clonotype has only one observation. V and J are TRBV11-2 and TRBJ2-6, with D uncertain. This CDR3 has 19 residues. The germline gives CDR1 SGHAT, CDR2 FQNNGV. The ends were cut back, 2 bases at V and 2 bases at J, with 19 bases in the middle. This CDR3 is CASSLSLVGGSPGANVLTF. In DNA, the CDR3 is TGTGCCAGCAGCTTAAGTTTAGTAGGTGGCAGCCCTGGGGCCAACGTCCTGACTTTC. Full variable domain (missing parts from reference TRBV11-2 and TRBJ2-6): EAGVAQSPRYKIIEKRQSVAFWCNPISGHATLYWYQQILGQGPKLLIQFQNNGVVDDSQLPKDRFSAERLKGVDSTLKIQPAKLEDSAVYLCASSLSLVGGSPGANVLTFGAGSRLTVL.

V and J are TRBV11-2 and TRBJ2-7; D is uncertain. From germline, CDR1 is SGHAT and CDR2 FQNNGV. This CDR3 comprises 13 residues. V was shortened by 2 bases and J by 6 bases, with 11 bases between the two germline ends. CDR3 bases: TGTGCCAGCAGCTTACGAATCGAGTTCGAGCAGTACTTC. Its translation is CASSLRIEFEQYF.

The chain is built from TRBV20-1 and TRBJ1-5; D remains ambiguous. The CDR3 runs 14 residues. Germline values: CDR1 DFQATT, CDR2 SNEGSKA (reference sequence). V was pared by 0 bases and J by 2 bases, with 8 bases between. CDR3 loop: CSARESGGNQPQHF. Written as DNA, the CDR3 is TGCAGTGCTAGAGAAAGCGGTGGCAATCAGCCCCAGCATTTT.

CDR3: CASSGTDDNEQFF. As DNA, the CDR3 is TGTGCCAGCAGCGGGACAGACGACAATGAGCAGTTCTTC. The chain uses TRBV7-9 and TRBJ2-1; 7 bases match TRBD1. Looked up from germline, CDR1 is SEHNR and CDR2 is FQNEAQ (reference sequence). J gave up 5 bases and V 5 bases, and 3 bases lay outside the gene matches. The CDR3 extends over 13 amino acids.

The chain couples TRBV12-3 or TRBV12-4 to TRBJ2-1; D gene ambiguous. V was shortened by 5 bases and J by 6 bases, with 14 bases between the two germline ends. This CDR3 is built from 14 residues. The CDR3 DNA reads as TGTGCCAGCAGTCTCTATGGGCTAGTCAATGAGCAGTTCTTC. It is translated as CASSLYGLVNEQFF.

The rearrangement uses TRBV20-1 and TRBJ2-5; 13 bases match TRBD2. The CDR3 runs to 16 residues. Germline lookup yields CDR1 DFQATT and CDR2 SNEGSKA (reference sequence). Germline trimming cut 3 bases from V and 2 bases from J; bases unmatched to any gene: 6. The CDR3 nucleotides are TGCAGTGCTAGGAAAACGGGACTAGCGGGGCAAGAGACCCAGTACTTC. Translating gives CSARKTGLAGQETQYF.

The chain joins TRBV29-1 to TRBJ2-3; maybe TRBD1 (5 bases). V was trimmed by 8 bases and J by 2 bases, leaving 14 bases between them. CDR1 and CDR2 (germline): SQVTM, ANQGSEA. The length of the CDR3 is 13 residues. The CDR3 sequence is CSTPDSVTDTQYF. The CDR3 region has the DNA TGCAGCACACCCGACAGTGTCACAGATACGCAGTATTTT.

V usage is TRBV7-2 and J usage is TRBJ2-7; TRBD2 matches at 9 bases. This CDR3 is built from 14 residues. V trimming: 7 bases; J trimming: 0 bases; junction bases outside the gene matches: 4. The germline V gene encodes CDR1 SGHTA and CDR2 FQGNSA. CDR3 region: CASTVSGGSYEQYF. In DNA form, the CDR3 reads TGTGCCAGCACCGTTAGCGGGGGCTCCTACGAGCAGTACTTC.

This sequence joins TRBV7-9 and TRBJ2-7, with D perhaps matching TRBD1 (5 bases). Looked up from germline, CDR1 is SEHNR and CDR2 is FQNEAQ (reference sequence). The length of the CDR3 is 15 residues. The V end lost 2 bases, the J end lost 3 bases, and 14 bases lay between the germline ends. The CDR3 sequence: CASSLRGSGVYEQYF. For the CDR3, the DNA is TGTGCCAGCAGCTTAAGGGGATCCGGTGTCTACGAGCAGTACTTC.

To note about this clonotype: Mismatch with germline at one junction end may stem from a read error. The chain couples TRBV6-6 to TRBJ2-5; 9 bases map to TRBD1. The length of the CDR3 is 15 residues. Germline lookup yields CDR1 MNHNY and CDR2 SVGAGI (reference sequence). DNA of the CDR3: TGTGCCAGCAGTTACTGGAGGGACAGGGAAGAGACCCGGTACTTC. Protein product: CASSYWRDREETRYF.

This clonotype was seen a handful of times. This chain connects TRBV29-1 to TRBJ1-4, with 7 bases identical to TRBD1. Per the germline V gene, CDR1 is SQVTM and CDR2 is ANQGSEA. This CDR3 spans 13 amino acids. With 5 bases clipped from V and 5 bases from J, the junction kept 5 bases outside the gene matches. CDR3 nucleotide sequence: TGCAGCGTTCAACCGGGACAGAATGAAAAACTGTTTTTT. This sequence encodes CSVQPGQNEKLFF.

This chain links TRBV29-1 with TRBJ2-7; D may correspond to TRBD1 or TRBD2 (5 bases each). The CDR3 spans 15 residues. Germline loops: CDR1 SQVTM, CDR2 ANQGSEA. Trimming left V 2 bases short and J 0 bases short, with 14 bases between. The CDR3 nucleotides read TGCAGCGTTGAAAAGGGGACCCTGGACTCCTACGAGCAGTACTTC. Its protein product is CSVEKGTLDSYEQYF.

The chain has TRBV12-3 or TRBV12-4 and TRBJ2-7, with TRBD2 matching over 10 bases. The trim removed 7 bases at V and 5 bases at J, leaving 5 bases unmatched. The CDR3 has 13 residues. The CDR3 DNA follows: TGTGCCAGCAATCCTAGCGGGAGAAACGAGCAGTACTTC. As protein: CASNPSGRNEQYF.

Comments on this clonotype: The junction departs from germline at one end; a sequencing error may be responsible. The chain joins TRBV7-3 to TRBJ2-7; D may be TRBD2 (7 bases). Germline V gene sequence: CDR1 SGHTA, CDR2 FQGTGA. This CDR3 spans 14 amino acids. This CDR3 reads CVSSLEGGTYEQYF. The CDR3 nucleotides read TGTGTCAGCAGCTTAGAGGGGGGGACCTACGAGCAGTACTTC.

This sequence joins TRBV20-1 and TRBJ2-1; perhaps TRBD2 as D (5 bases). The V and J ends lost 6 bases and 1 base respectively, with 16 bases between them. The CDR3 loop spans 15 amino acids. Looked up from germline, CDR1 is DFQATT and CDR2 is SNEGSKA (reference sequence). The CDR3 spells CSAQSGVYSYNEQFF. CDR3 in DNA: TGCAGTGCACAAAGCGGCGTCTATTCCTACAATGAGCAGTTCTTC.

The chain carries TRBV3-1 and TRBJ2-7, with 12 bases fitting TRBD2. CDR1 and CDR2 (germline): LGHDT, YNNKEL (reference sequence). The length of the CDR3 is 16 residues. V trimming: 4 bases; J trimming: 5 bases; junction bases outside the gene matches: 9. DNA of the CDR3: TGTGCCAGCAGCCCTTTCCTAGCGGGAGGGCCGAACGAGCAGTACTTC. Translated: CASSPFLAGGPNEQYF.

J is TRBJ1-2 and V is TRBV12-3 or TRBV12-4; D might be TRBD1 (6 bases). The CDR3 sequence is 13 residues long. V lost 8 bases to trimming and J lost 7 bases, with 17 bases between them. CDR3 bases: TGTGCCAGCGGAAACACAGGGAAGGGTGGCTACACCTTC. Its protein product is CASGNTGKGGYTF.

This clonotype was seen only a few times. This sequence joins TRBV5-6 and TRBJ2-1; D is undetermined. This CDR3 contains 15 residues. V lost 1 base and J 4 bases, leaving 12 bases between the germline ends. The germline CDR1 and CDR2 sequences are SGHDT and YYEEEE. CDR3 sequence (DNA): TGTGCCAGCAGCTTGCACGGGCCCTTGTACAATGAGCAGTTCTTC. Protein: CASSLHGPLYNEQFF. Supplemented by reference TRBV5-6 and TRBJ2-1, the full variable domain reads DAGVTQSPTHLIKTRGQQVTLRCSPKSGHDTVSWYQQALGQGPQFIFQYYEEEERQRGNFPDRFSGHQFPNYSSELNVNALLLGDSALYLCASSLHGPLYNEQFFGPGTRLTVL.

This clonotype has just a few counts. CDR3 residues: CSAFRTGGFMETQYF. DNA of the CDR3: TGCAGTGCTTTCAGGACGGGGGGATTCATGGAGACCCAGTACTTC. The chain joins TRBV20-1 to TRBJ2-5; 7 bases match TRBD2. In germline, CDR1 is DFQATT, CDR2 SNEGSKA (reference sequence). The CDR3 runs to 15 residues. The trim removed 5 bases at V and 5 bases at J, leaving 14 bases unmatched.

This clonotype was picked up a small number of times. This chain joins TRBV7-7 and TRBJ2-1; no definite D call. The germline gives CDR1 SSHAT, CDR2 FNYEAQ (reference sequence). The CDR3 runs to 13 residues. V was clipped by 1 base and J by 5 bases, with 6 bases between them. In DNA form, the CDR3 reads TGTGCCAGCAGCTTAGACATAAACAATGAGCAGTTCTTC. Translating gives CASSLDINNEQFF. The variable domain in full, with the rest retrieved from reference TRBV7-7 and TRBJ2-1, is GAGVSQSPRYKVTKRGQDVTLRCDPISSHATLYWYQQALGQGPEFLTYFNYEAQPDKSGLPSDRFSAERPEGSISTLTIQRTEQRDSAMYRCASSLDINNEQFFGPGTRLTVL.

V and J are TRBV10-3 and TRBJ1-2; a weak D match, TRBD1 (6 bases). This CDR3 has 13 amino acids. Trimming pared 9 bases from V and 5 bases from J, leaving 16 bases between. Germline loops: CDR1 ENHRY, CDR2 SYGVKD. DNA of the CDR3: TGTGCCATTTCTCAACAGGGTCGGTATGGCTACACCTTC. This codes for CAISQQGRYGYTF.

The gene calls are TRBV10-3 and TRBJ2-1, with 11 positions matching TRBD1. J was trimmed by 6 bases and V by 8 bases; bases with no gene match: 9. CDR3 length: 15 residues. Germline V gene sequence: CDR1 ENHRY, CDR2 SYGVKD. CDR3 residues: CAIAVAGTGGNEQFF. CDR3 in DNA: TGTGCCATCGCTGTCGCCGGGACAGGGGGCAATGAGCAGTTCTTC.